The rows below give T cell receptor beta chains drawn from one sample of a study of blood T cell repertoires in COVID-19. Profiled with immunoSEQ multiplex PCR; TCRdb holds only in-frame clones, not every one. Here the sample spans a few hundred thousand clones, about 86% being singletons. The specimen sequenced was PBMCs or T cells enriched from blood (not recorded which). These receptor sequences come from a woman in her forties with acute COVID-19. Each CDR3 is given with its conserved first and last residue. D genes are given only for firm matches. Size values are once, few and many counts, or a class for expanded clones, and some rows have none.

TRBJ1-1 TRBV11-3 - - CASSSGGGRTNTEAFF TGTGCCAGCAGCTCCGGGGGGGGACGGACTAACACTGAAGCTTTCTTT
TRBJ2-1 TRBV25-1 - - CASSSQGHIEQFF TGTGCCAGCAGTTCACAGGGCCATATCGAGCAGTTCTTC
TRBJ1-1 TRBV7-9 - - CASSSAETGEAFF TGTGCCAGTTCCAGTGCGGAGACAGGAGAAGCTTTCTTT
TRBJ2-4 TRBV11-3 - TRBD1 CASSLEGQGPLMSIQYF TGTGCCAGCAGCTTAGAAGGACAGGGCCCCCTTATGAGCATTCAGTACTTC
TRBJ2-7 TRBV19 - TRBD2 CASSLLTGTSGNEQYF TGTGCCAGTAGCCTACTAACCGGGACTAGCGGGAACGAGCAGTACTTC
TRBJ2-7 TRBV21-1 few - CASSKSYGGSPCPYEQYF TGTGCCAGCAGCAAAAGCTATGGCGGGAGTCCATGTCCCTACGAGCAGTACTTC
TRBJ2-1 TRBV5-1 - - CASSPRGSEVYNEQFF TGCGCCAGCAGCCCACGAGGGTCTGAGGTCTACAATGAGCAGTTCTTC
TRBJ1-2 TRBV7-3 - TRBD1 CASSRTPGQGVGYTF TGTGCCAGCAGCCGGACCCCGGGACAGGGAGTAGGCTACACCTTC
TRBJ2-7 TRBV6-5 - - CASSYSTGPMHEQYF TGTGCCAGCAGTTACTCCACAGGGCCCATGCACGAGCAGTACTTC
TRBJ1-1 TRBV18 - - CASSPTGGGGTEAFF TGTGCCAGCTCTCCAACCGGGGGGGGAGGCACTGAAGCTTTCTTT
TRBJ2-1 TRBV2 few TRBD2 CASEGGGRPRISEQFF TGTGCCAGCGAGGGGGGCGGGAGGCCCCGGATTTCAGAGCAGTTCTTC
TRBJ2-2 TRBV9 - TRBD2 CASSVSGSNTGELFF TGTGCCAGCAGCGTTAGCGGGAGTAACACCGGGGAGCTGTTTTTT
TRBJ2-2 TRBV30 - - CAWSVLENTGELFF TGTGCCTGGAGTGTACTAGAGAACACCGGGGAGCTGTTTTTT
TRBJ2-2 TRBV6-5 - - CASRLESYTGELFF TGTGCCAGCCGCCTTGAGAGTTACACCGGGGAGCTGTTTTTT
TRBJ2-3 TRBV6-5 - - CASSYVQGLDTQYF TGTGCCAGCAGTTACGTCCAGGGCCTAGATACGCAGTATTTT
TRBJ2-7 TRBV3-1/TRBV3-2 - - CASSQGQSSAYEQYF TGTGCCAGCAGCCAAGGACAATCTTCGGCCTACGAGCAGTACTTC
TRBJ1-1 TRBV19 - TRBD1 CASQTGGLSTEAFF TGTGCCAGCCAAACAGGGGGACTCAGCACTGAAGCTTTCTTT
TRBJ2-7 TRBV7-9 - - CASSLNRIAYEQYF TGTGCCAGCAGCTTAAACAGGATTGCCTACGAGCAGTACTTC
TRBJ1-1 TRBV28 - - CASSLRRVFSAHTHPLF TGTGCCAGCAGTTTACGAAGGGTTTTTAGCGCCCACACCCATCCCCTTTTT
TRBJ2-4 TRBV13 - - CASSLLVGGGIQYF TGTGCCAGCAGCTTACTAGTGGGGGGTGGCATTCAGTACTTC
TRBJ2-6 TRBV28 - - CASSRDRFWISGANVLTF TGTGCCAGCAGCCGTGACAGGTTCTGGATCTCTGGGGCCAACGTCCTGACTTTC
TRBJ2-1 TRBV29-1 few - CSVDRGGLFNNEQFF TGCAGCGTTGATAGGGGGGGACTTTTCAACAATGAGCAGTTCTTC
TRBJ2-3 TRBV29-1 - - CSVTQGTQYF TGCAGCGTTACCCAGGGTACGCAGTATTTT
TRBJ2-1 TRBV11-3 - - CASSPRGSSYNEQFF TGTGCCAGCAGCCCCCGGGGGAGCTCCTACAATGAGCAGTTCTTC
TRBJ1-1 TRBV4-2 - - CASSQDQEAFF TGTGCCAGCAGCCAAGATCAGGAAGCTTTCTTT
TRBJ1-6 TRBV18 - TRBD1 CASSTGTDNSPLHF TGTGCCAGCTCGACTGGGACAGATAATTCACCCCTCCACTTT
TRBJ2-5 TRBV3-1/TRBV3-2 - - CASSQGNWAGDETQYF TGTGCCAGCAGCCAAGGAAATTGGGCAGGGGACGAGACCCAGTACTTC
TRBJ2-2 TRBV6-5 once TRBD1 CASSYKGTGYTGELFF TGTGCCAGCAGTTACAAGGGGACAGGGTATACCGGGGAGCTGTTTTTT
TRBJ1-1 TRBV6-2/TRBV6-3 - - CASSYGEKNTEAFF TGTGCCAGCAGTTACGGAGAGAAGAACACTGAAGCTTTCTTT
TRBJ2-2 TRBV28 - TRBD2 CASSLLAGGSGGELFF TGTGCCAGCAGTTTGCTAGCGGGAGGTTCTGGCGGGGAGCTGTTTTTT
TRBJ1-4 TRBV18 once - CASSPQADEKLFF TGTGCCAGCTCACCCCAGGCTGATGAAAAACTGTTTTTT
TRBJ2-4 TRBV30 once - CAWTGLAKNIQYF TGTGCCTGGACAGGTTTAGCCAAAAACATTCAGTACTTC
TRBJ2-7 TRBV2 - - CASRSTGITYEQYF TGTGCCAGCAGGTCAACAGGGATTACCTACGAGCAGTACTTC
TRBJ2-7 TRBV28 - TRBD2 CASTPPGTSGNEQYF TGTGCCAGCACCCCTCCCGGGACTAGCGGGAACGAGCAGTACTTC
TRBJ2-1 TRBV19 - - CASRQGWDEQFF TGTGCCAGCCGCCAGGGGTGGGATGAGCAGTTCTTC
TRBJ2-1 TRBV19 - - CASSPLTRNNEQFF TGTGCCAGTAGTCCCTTGACTAGGAACAATGAGCAGTTCTTC
TRBJ2-2 TRBV30 once TRBD1 CAWSVGGSGELFF TGTGCCTGGAGTGTAGGGGGCTCCGGGGAGCTGTTTTTT
TRBJ2-2 TRBV6-2/TRBV6-3 - - CASSPQGRTYYANTGELFF TGTGCCAGCAGTCCACAGGGTCGAACCTATTACGCGAACACCGGGGAGCTGTTTTTT
TRBJ2-2 TRBV27 - TRBD2 CASSPISLAGVNTGELFF TGTGCCAGCAGTCCCATTTCGCTAGCGGGGGTGAACACCGGGGAGCTGTTTTTT
TRBJ1-1 TRBV3-1/TRBV3-2 many - CASSQGSGRNTEAFF TGTGCCAGCAGCCAGGGCTCGGGGAGGAACACTGAAGCTTTCTTT
TRBJ2-7 TRBV7-2 few - CASSFTGIEQYF TGTGCCAGCAGCTTTACAGGGATAGAGCAGTACTTC
TRBJ1-2 TRBV19 - - CASSIDGANYGYTF TGTGCCAGTAGTATAGATGGGGCGAACTATGGCTACACCTTC